The present entry profiles one T cell receptor (beta chain) with its context. Original handling: Estimates of nucleated cell counts were drawn from the amplification of reference gene primers. Produced via immunoSEQ multiplex PCR; TCRdb's table is partial and in-frame only. V and J calls and clone size are as listed in that table; D and trimming were resolved from the DNA. The data contain 300,000 to 350,000 clones, roughly 88% of them seen just once; the ten biggest clones take up roughly 2.9%. The CDR3 is 15 residues long. The germline gives CDR1 MDHEN, CDR2 SYDVKM. J gave up 2 bases and V 6 bases, and 6 bases lay outside the gene matches. The data originate from a study of blood T cell repertoires in COVID-19. Study at large: T cells, B-cell-depleted T cells, or PBMCs supplied cDNA or gDNA.

This clonotype originated in a woman aged 25 to 39 with COVID-19, enrolled during active disease. The V gene is TRBV28, the J gene TRBJ2-5, with 10 nucleotides matching TRBD1. Sequencing input: peripheral blood. The CDR3 DNA reads TGTGCCAGCAGGTCCCGGGACAGGGGTCAAGAGACCCAGTACTTC. This gives the protein CASRSRDRGQETQYF.